This T cell receptor (beta chain) was obtained from a study of beta chain features in type 1 diabetes. Study background: Across every sample, 107,917,701 sorted cells were examined in total.

V lost 4 bases and J 6 bases, leaving 17 bases between the germline ends. Germline CDR1 reads SGHRS; CDR2 reads YFSETQ. The CDR3 sequence is 14 residues long. This clone turned up a few times. Its antigen is currently unknown. Study results and limitations: Patients with type 1 diabetes showed fewer VDJ junction insertions and more deletions. Type 1 diabetes patients showed a moderate but significant shortening of TCRB CDR3s in all four CD4+ subsets. Cells carrying high TCR expression could end up over-represented when cDNA is sequenced. The analysis here could not establish whether HLA type shapes TCRB rearrangement.

The entirety of the isolated RNA underwent reverse transcription, so expressed TCRB transcripts were sequenced. Measured with immunoSEQ multiplex PCR; TCRdb has only the in-frame clones, and not every one. This sample carries 630,000 or so clones, about an eighth of them seen once, and the ten largest clones take 0.03% to 0.04%. This chain uses TRBV5-1 with TRBJ2-7, with D unresolved. The sequence derives from a man younger than 35 with type 1 diabetes. Sequences were obtained from naive CD4+ T cells from blood. CDR3 nucleotide sequence: TGCGCCAGCAGCCTGGACGGACCCGCCGGCGAGCAGTACTTC. Encoded protein: CASSLDGPAGEQYF.